Presented here are 16 T cell receptor beta chains from one specimen sequenced in a study of siplizumab effects on memory and regulatory T cells. Repertoires were generated with immunoSEQ multiplex PCR, while TCRdb's copy carries only in-frame clones and drops some. This repertoire shows 100,000 or so clones, roughly 95% found once; its top ten account for roughly 0.17%. The sample consisted of non-Treg CD4+ T cells sorted from blood. The receptor source for this set is a human donor in good health.

The gene calls are TRBV4-2 and TRBJ2-2; the match to TRBD1 covers 8 bases. Germline V CDR1 and CDR2: LGHNA, YNFKEQ. V was pared by 3 bases and J by 9 bases, with 12 bases of the junction left unmatched. The CDR3 has 16 residues. CDR3 DNA sequence: TGTGCCAGCAGCCACCCTGGACAGGGTATAATCCGGGAGCTGTTTTTT. Amino acid sequence: CASSHPGQGIIRELFF.

This clone was counted once. The genes are TRBV21-1 and TRBJ2-1; the table's D call, TRBD2, has no DNA check behind it. TRBV21-1 is annotated as a pseudogene. The CDR3 extends over 18 amino acids. For the CDR3, the DNA is TGTGCCAGCAGCAAAGTTGCGGCGCAAATTAACACATACAATGAGCAGTTCTTC. The encoded protein is CASSKVAAQINTYNEQFF.

The chain couples TRBV18 to TRBJ2-1; perhaps TRBD1 as D (5 bases). Between the trimmed V and J ends, which lost 1 base and 6 bases, there was a span of 10 bases. This CDR3 is built from 14 residues. CDR1 KGHSH and CDR2 LQKENI come from the germline V gene. The CDR3 loop reads CASSPLTGPNEQFF. In nucleotides, the CDR3 is TGTGCCAGCTCACCACTTACAGGACCCAATGAGCAGTTCTTC.

The chain combines TRBV30 with TRBJ1-5; D is unresolved. The CDR3 totals 13 residues. Trimming took 2 bases from V and 7 from J, leaving 12 bases between them. Germline values: CDR1 GTSNPN, CDR2 SVGIG (reference sequence). For the CDR3, the DNA is TGTGCCTGGAGTCTTGGGCCAAGCCAGCCCCAGCATTTT. It yields the protein CAWSLGPSQPQHF.

V gene TRBV6-1 combines with J gene TRBJ1-1, with TRBD1 matching over 7 bases. V dropped 7 bases and J dropped 3; count of bases not matched to a gene: 5. The CDR3 spans 13 residues. From germline, CDR1 is MNHNS and CDR2 SASEGT. DNA of the CDR3: TGTGCCAGCAATTGGGACAGTCACACTGAAGCTTTCTTT. It specifies CASNWDSHTEAFF.

V usage is TRBV18 and J usage is TRBJ1-1, with D uncertain. Deletions cut 3 bases from V and 5 bases from J, with 13 bases between. This CDR3 comprises 14 residues. Looked up from germline, CDR1 is KGHSH and CDR2 is LQKENI. CDR3 nucleotides: TGTGCCAGCTCACCTGGTACCCGGAGGACTGAAGCTTTCTTT. Translated, it gives CASSPGTRRTEAFF.

The chain joins TRBV19 to TRBJ2-2; 12 bases agree with TRBD1. V lost 5 bases to trimming and J lost 1 base; unmatched junction nucleotides: 8. CDR1 and CDR2 from the germline V gene are LNHDA and SQIVND (reference sequence). This CDR3 has 18 amino acids. CDR3 loop: CASSSGTGGLKNTGELFF. The CDR3 DNA reads as TGTGCCAGTAGTTCCGGGACAGGGGGCTTAAAGAACACCGGGGAGCTGTTTTTT.

This chain links TRBV5-1 with TRBJ2-5; D call uncertain. The CDR3 is made up of 13 amino acids. Per the germline V gene, CDR1 is SGHRS and CDR2 is YFSETQ. Trimming stripped 3 bases from V and 3 bases from J, with 9 bases between. This chain's CDR3 is CASSWAKEETQYF. The DNA of the CDR3 is TGCGCCAGCAGCTGGGCCAAAGAAGAGACCCAGTACTTC.

J is TRBJ2-1 and V is TRBV7-6; 11 bases fit TRBD2. Germline V CDR1 and CDR2: SGHVS, FNYEAQ. This CDR3 is 14 amino acids long. The J segment lost 7 bases and the V segment lost 5 bases, leaving 4 bases of the junction unmatched. CDR3 region: CASSPGLAANEQFF. CDR3 nucleotide sequence: TGTGCCAGCAGCCCGGGACTAGCGGCTAATGAGCAGTTCTTC.

The chain employs TRBV5-1 and TRBJ2-3; D may be TRBD1 (5 bases). This CDR3 has 13 residues. Trimming stripped 0 bases from V and 5 bases from J, with 7 bases between. Germline V lookup: CDR1 SGHRS, CDR2 YFSETQ. CDR3 residues: CASSLEGVDTQYF. DNA of the CDR3: TGCGCCAGCAGCTTGGAAGGGGTAGATACGCAGTATTTT.

V and J are TRBV19 and TRBJ2-2; 7 nucleotides align to TRBD2. The germline gives CDR1 LNHDA, CDR2 SQIVND (reference sequence). Trimming at V came to 9 bases and at J to 3 bases, leaving 4 bases not matched to a gene. The length of the CDR3 is 13 residues. The CDR3 sequence is CASTRGDTGELFF. For the CDR3, the DNA is TGTGCCAGCACCCGGGGGGACACCGGGGAGCTGTTTTTT.

The V gene is TRBV19, the J gene TRBJ1-5; D is uncertain. Trimming left V 5 bases short and J 7 bases short, with 18 bases between. This CDR3 has 15 residues. Germline assignment: CDR1 LNHDA and CDR2 SQIVND (reference sequence). In DNA form, the CDR3 reads TGTGCCAGTAGTTCGACGGGCCCCTTATGGCAGCCCCAGCATTTT. This sequence encodes CASSSTGPLWQPQHF.

This rearrangement joins TRBV19 to TRBJ1-2; D uncertain. The germline CDR1 and CDR2 sequences are LNHDA and SQIVND (reference sequence). The V end was cut by 5 bases, the J end by 8 bases, with 12 bases between. The CDR3 is 12 amino acids. The CDR3 spells CASSPRVGGYTF. The CDR3 nucleotides are TGTGCCAGTAGTCCTAGGGTTGGCGGCTACACCTTC.

This rearrangement joins TRBV19 to TRBJ1-5, with 9 bases lining up with TRBD1. CDR1 is LNHDA and CDR2 is SQIVND in the germline V gene (reference sequence). This CDR3 has 16 residues. The V and J ends lost 5 bases and 3 bases, in that order; junction bases with no gene match: 8. CDR3 coding DNA: TGTGCCAGTAGTCTCAACGGACAGGGGAACAATCAGCCCCAGCATTTT. Residues: CASSLNGQGNNQPQHF. Full variable domain (missing parts from reference TRBV19 and TRBJ1-5): DGGITQSPKYLFRKEGQNVTLSCEQNLNHDAMYWYRQDPGQGLRLIYYSQIVNDFQKGDIAEGYSVSREKKESFPLTVTSAQKNPTAFYLCASSLNGQGNNQPQHFGDGTRLSIL.

The gene calls are TRBV5-1 and TRBJ1-6; 7 nucleotides align to TRBD1. Trimming cost V 3 bases and J 4 bases; bases outside gene matches: 4. This CDR3 spans 15 amino acids. CDR1 SGHRS and CDR2 YFSETQ come from the germline V gene. The CDR3 here is CASSSGQFYNSPLHF. CDR3 in DNA: TGCGCCAGCAGCTCGGGACAGTTTTATAATTCACCCCTCCACTTT.

The chain links TRBV6-6 to TRBJ1-4; D possibly corresponds to TRBD1 (6 bases). This CDR3 comprises 14 residues. The V gene's germline CDR1 is MNHNY and CDR2 SVGAGI (reference sequence). V was clipped by 6 bases and J by 6 bases, with 14 bases between them. CDR3 bases: TGTGCCAGCAGAATTCAGGGGCGCTATGAAAAACTGTTTTTT. It yields the protein CASRIQGRYEKLFF.